This TCR beta chain stems from a study of blood T cell repertoires in COVID-19. Assay: immunoSEQ multiplex PCR; the TCRdb copy retains only in-frame clones and omits some. This sample carries approximately 160,000 clones, 70% to 90% of them seen once, and the ten largest clones take 4%. Trimming left V 9 bases short and J 5 bases short, with 16 bases between. The germline gives CDR1 WNHNN, CDR2 SYGVQD (reference sequence). The CDR3 is 13 residues long. The chain joins TRBV10-1 to TRBJ2-5, with D possibly TRBD2 on 6 matching bases. The sequencing input was peripheral blood. The source is a woman between 65 and 79 years old with acute or convalescent COVID-19. The CDR3 is CARMCGAAETQYF. The DNA for the CDR3 is TGCGCCAGGATGTGCGGGGCCGCGGAGACCCAGTACTTC.